This T cell receptor beta chain was profiled in a study of blood T cell repertoires in COVID-19. Libraries were prepared by immunoSEQ multiplex PCR; TCRdb keeps only in-frame clonotypes and omits some of them. The data hold about 180,000 clones, with about 88% observed a single time. The source material was peripheral blood. The TCR comes from a young man who had recovered from COVID-19.

The CDR3 DNA sequence: TGTGCCAGCAGTGAGCGGATGAGCTCCTACAATGAGCAGTTCTTC. It is translated as CASSERMSSYNEQFF. J is TRBJ2-1 and V is TRBV2; no firm D call. Trimming removed 3 bases from V and 0 bases from J, with 9 bases in between. Germline-derived CDR1 and CDR2 are SNHLY and FYNNEI. The CDR3 spans 15 residues.